These 9 T cell receptor beta chains share one sample of origin, sequenced in a study of cytomegalovirus exposure and HLA in healthy donors. Assay: immunoSEQ multiplex PCR; the TCRdb copy retains only in-frame clones and omits some. The table includes some 170,000 clones, roughly 86% detected once. The sequenced sample consisted of PBMCs. Receptors originate from a man in his thirties or forties in good health and CMV-seropositive.

The chain couples TRBV18 to TRBJ2-1, with D perhaps matching TRBD2 (7 bases). In germline, CDR1 is KGHSH, CDR2 LQKENI. This CDR3 has 13 residues. Trimming left V 6 bases short and J 5 bases short, with 11 bases between. This CDR3 is CASSGGAHNEQFF. The DNA for the CDR3 is TGTGCCAGCTCGGGGGGGGCCCACAATGAGCAGTTCTTC.

The genes are TRBV7-9 and TRBJ2-3; D unclear. Deletions cut 3 bases from V and 5 bases from J, with 12 bases between. CDR3 length: 14 amino acids. CDR1 SEHNR and CDR2 FQNEAQ come from the germline V gene (reference sequence). This chain's CDR3 is CASSFIFEGDTQYF. CDR3 nucleotides: TGTGCCAGCAGCTTTATCTTCGAAGGAGATACGCAGTATTTT. The variable domain in full, with the rest retrieved from reference TRBV7-9 and TRBJ2-3, is DTGVSQNPRHKITKRGQNVTFRCDPISEHNRLYWYRQTLGQGPEFLTYFQNEAQLEKSRLLSDRFSAERPKGSFSTLEIQRTEQGDSAMYLCASSFIFEGDTQYFGPGTRLTVL.

V and J are TRBV9 and TRBJ2-3, with no clear D. This CDR3 region has 13 residues. V dropped 0 bases and J dropped 2 bases, with 4 bases sitting between them. Per germline, CDR1 SGDLS and CDR2 YYNGEE. The CDR3 is CASSVDDTDTQYF. Written as DNA, the CDR3 is TGTGCCAGCAGCGTAGACGACACAGATACGCAGTATTTT.

V usage is TRBV5-6 and J usage is TRBJ1-4; D not certain. The CDR3 is 15 residues long. From germline, CDR1 is SGHDT and CDR2 YYEEEE. Between the trimmed V and J ends, which lost 0 bases and 0 bases, there was a span of 6 bases. The CDR3 sequence is CASSLVPTTNEKLFF. The DNA for the CDR3 is TGTGCCAGCAGCTTGGTTCCGACAACTAATGAAAAACTGTTTTTT.

This clone was seen a few times. The V call is TRBV9, the J call TRBJ2-1; D is ambiguous. This CDR3 is 16 amino acids long. The V gene lost 0 bases and the J gene lost 0 bases, with 10 bases spanning the gap. CDR1 is SGDLS, CDR2 YYNGEE, per germline. The DNA of the CDR3 is TGTGCCAGCAGCGTAGACAGCGCCTACTCCTACAATGAGCAGTTCTTC. This codes for CASSVDSAYSYNEQFF.

The CDR3 loop reads CASSLSGVAGPDTQYF. The CDR3, as DNA: TGTGCCAGCAGTTTATCGGGGGTGGCGGGTCCAGATACGCAGTATTTT. This chain uses TRBV27 with TRBJ2-3; D possibly matches TRBD1 or TRBD2 (5 bases each). The CDR3 is made up of 16 amino acids. V was shortened by 0 bases and J by 4 bases, with 14 bases between the two germline ends. CDR1 and CDR2 from the germline V gene are MNHEY and SMNVEV (reference sequence).

The chain recombines TRBV29-1 with TRBJ1-1; D remains ambiguous. CDR1 and CDR2 from the germline V gene are SQVTM and ANQGSEA. The CDR3 is made up of 12 amino acids. Deletions cut 7 bases from V and 7 bases from J, with 16 bases between. The CDR3 region has the DNA TGCAGCGCCGGGTCACCAATGAGTGAAGCTTTCTTT. It encodes CSAGSPMSEAFF. Full variable domain (missing parts from reference TRBV29-1 and TRBJ1-1): SAVISQKPSRDICQRGTSLTIQCQVDSQVTMMFWYRQQPGQSLTLIATANQGSEATYESGFVIDKFPISRPNLTFSTLTVSNMSPEDSSIYLCSAGSPMSEAFFGQGTRLTVV.

V gene TRBV7-2 combines with J gene TRBJ1-5; 7 nucleotides agree with TRBD1. V lost 1 base and J lost 5; bases outside the gene matches: 5. Germline assignment: CDR1 SGHTA and CDR2 FQGNSA. This CDR3 has 15 residues. The CDR3 sequence: CASSLDRGVYQPQHF. The CDR3 nucleotides are TGTGCCAGCAGCTTAGACAGGGGAGTTTATCAGCCCCAGCATTTT.

J is TRBJ2-3 and V is TRBV6-6, with 7 bases matching TRBD2. After removal of 6 bases from V and 6 bases from J, the junction contained 6 bases not matched to a gene. This CDR3 spans 13 amino acids. Germline V CDR1 and CDR2: MNHNY, SVGAGI (reference sequence). CDR3: CASSWGGADTQYF. In nucleotides, the CDR3 is TGTGCCAGCAGCTGGGGGGGAGCGGATACGCAGTATTTT.